The 21 T cell receptor beta chains in this list originate from one sample, sequenced in a study of cytotoxic CD8 clonotypes in ibrutinib-treated CLL. This table comes from immunoSEQ multiplex PCR, and its TCRdb copy is limited to in-frame clones, with some not included. The table lists hundreds of thousands of clones, approximately 79% of them singletons. Sequenced here: PBMCs, sampled after 12 months of ibrutinib treatment. The receptors stem from a human donor with chronic lymphocytic leukemia.

The chain combines TRBV4-1 with TRBJ2-6; a weak D match, TRBD1 (5 bases). V was cut by 4 bases and J by 4 bases, with 20 bases left in between. CDR3 size: 18 residues. Per the germline V gene, CDR1 is MGHRA and CDR2 is YSYEKL. Here the CDR3 reads CASSPWELPQEGANVLTF. The CDR3 region has the DNA TGCGCCAGCAGCCCCTGGGAACTCCCACAGGAAGGGGCCAACGTCCTGACTTTC.

The gene calls are TRBV10-3 and TRBJ2-7, with TRBD1 identical over 7 bases. The V segment lost 10 bases and the J segment 2 bases; nucleotides outside the gene matches: 5. Germline CDR1 is ENHRY and CDR2 is SYGVKD. The CDR3 sequence is 12 residues long. In DNA, the CDR3 is TGTGCCACCCGGGACAGAACCTACGAGCAGTACTTC. It translates to CATRDRTYEQYF.

This rearrangement joins TRBV28 to TRBJ1-1, with D possibly being TRBD1 (5 bases). V was shortened by 9 bases and J by 2 bases, with 16 bases between the two germline ends. This CDR3 is 14 amino acids long. The V gene's germline CDR1 is MDHEN and CDR2 SYDVKM. The CDR3 reads CARGGLRQNTEAFF. Here the CDR3 DNA reads TGTGCCAGGGGGGGTCTGAGGCAAAACACTGAAGCTTTCTTT.

The chain has TRBV13 and TRBJ2-1; D is possibly TRBD1 (5 bases). The CDR3 runs 14 residues. CDR1 is PRHDT, CDR2 FYEKMQ, per germline (reference sequence). The V and J ends lost 1 base and 5 bases respectively, with 9 bases between them. The CDR3 reads CASSLVSTDNEQFF. The DNA of the CDR3 is TGTGCCAGCAGCTTAGTGTCGACAGACAATGAGCAGTTCTTC.

This chain links TRBV10-3 with TRBJ2-7; the match to TRBD1 covers 7 bases. The CDR3 contains 14 residues. With V trimmed by 10 bases and J by 2 bases, 11 bases remained unmatched. Germline loops: CDR1 ENHRY, CDR2 SYGVKD. The CDR3 loop is CATYPGTATYEQYF. The CDR3 DNA reads TGTGCCACGTACCCCGGGACAGCCACCTACGAGCAGTACTTC.

The genes are TRBV10-3 and TRBJ2-7; maybe TRBD2 (5 bases). Trimming pared 0 bases from V and 7 bases from J, leaving 13 bases between. CDR3 length equals 14 residues. The germline gives CDR1 ENHRY, CDR2 SYGVKD. CDR3 coding DNA: TGTGCCATCAGTGAGTCGTCCCGAGGGCAGGAGCAGTACTTC. This sequence encodes CAISESSRGQEQYF.

The chain joins TRBV7-2 to TRBJ2-3; no definite D call. The V gene's germline CDR1 is SGHTA and CDR2 FQGNSA. V was cut by 1 base and J by 3 bases, with 5 bases left in between. This CDR3 has 13 residues. CDR3 amino acids: CASSLGLTDTQYF. The CDR3 bases are TGTGCCAGCAGCTTAGGACTGACAGATACGCAGTATTTT.

The rearrangement links TRBV6-5 to TRBJ1-4, with D possibly TRBD1 on 6 matching bases. The CDR3 contains 15 residues. Germline-derived CDR1 and CDR2 are MNHEY and SVGAGI. The germline V and J ends were trimmed by 4 bases and 4 bases, with 13 bases remaining between them. CDR3 loop: CASSFQGLGNEKLFF. The CDR3, as DNA: TGTGCCAGCAGTTTTCAGGGGCTTGGTAATGAAAAACTGTTTTTT.

With respect to this clone: One junction end does not reproduce the germline sequence, and a read error may be involved. The rearrangement uses TRBV6-7 and TRBJ2-5, with D uncertain. Being an ORF, TRBV6-7 has a function that is uncertain. This CDR3 is 11 amino acids long. The chain's CDR3 is CASSFQQTQYF. The DNA for the CDR3 is TGTGCCAGCAGTTTCCAACAGACCCAGTACTTC.

The V call is TRBV30, the J call TRBJ2-5; 8 positions agree with TRBD2. CDR3 length: 14 residues. CDR1 is GTSNPN, CDR2 SVGIG, per germline (reference sequence). J gave up 2 bases and V 3 bases, and 5 bases lay outside the gene matches. The CDR3 DNA reads as TGTGCCTGGAGCCGGGGGGGGGCTCAAGAGACCCAGTACTTC. It translates to CAWSRGGAQETQYF.

The gene calls are TRBV10-1 and TRBJ1-1; D might be TRBD1 (6 bases). Germline CDR1 reads WNHNN; CDR2 reads SYGVQD (reference sequence). Trimming stripped 2 bases from V and 6 bases from J, with 16 bases between. This CDR3 contains 15 residues. This CDR3 is CASSETGRTFSEAFF. In nucleotides, the CDR3 is TGCGCCAGCAGTGAGACAGGGCGAACGTTCTCTGAAGCTTTCTTT.

This clone has just a few counts. The rearrangement uses TRBV25-1 and TRBJ1-2; D possibly corresponds to TRBD1 (5 bases). V was trimmed by 2 bases and J by 7 bases, leaving 20 bases between them. The CDR3 length is 16 residues. Germline CDR1 and CDR2: MGHDK and SYGVNS. The CDR3 bases are TGTGCCAGCAGTGAAACGTGGGGGTCTTTTCTTTCTGGCTACACCTTC. The encoded protein is CASSETWGSFLSGYTF.

This chain links TRBV2 with TRBJ1-5, with 8 bases identical to TRBD1. Germline CDR1 and CDR2: SNHLY and FYNNEI. This CDR3 region has 14 residues. With 6 bases clipped from V and 3 bases from J, the junction kept 4 bases outside the gene matches. CDR3 loop: CASSEDRANQPQHF. CDR3 DNA sequence: TGTGCCAGCAGCGAGGACAGGGCCAATCAGCCCCAGCATTTT.

The chain uses TRBV11-3 and TRBJ2-7; possibly TRBD1 or TRBD2 for D (6 bases each). Trimming removed 5 bases at V and 0 bases at J, with 11 bases between. CDR1 is SGHNT, CDR2 YENEEA, per germline. The CDR3 consists of 14 residues. The CDR3 nucleotides are TGTGCCAGCAGCAAAGGAGGGGGCTCCTACGAGCAGTACTTC. Encoded protein: CASSKGGGSYEQYF.

This clone appeared a few times. The V and J genes are TRBV7-8 and TRBJ1-5; no reliable D call. Germline loops: CDR1 SGHVS, CDR2 FQNEAQ. This CDR3 is built from 14 residues. V shed 1 base and J shed 7 bases, with 11 bases lying between them. The CDR3 sequence: CASSLVPVKQPQHF. DNA of the CDR3: TGTGCCAGCAGCTTAGTCCCGGTCAAACAGCCCCAGCATTTT.

For this clone: This CDR3 fails to terminate in the conserved phenylalanine or tryptophan, so it likely reflects a read error. The DNA is left out, because the CDR3 cannot be placed on it with certainty; the CDR3 is given as TCRdb lists it. This chain connects TRBV5-6 to TRBJ1-4. Germline V gene data show CDR1 as SGHDT and CDR2 as YYEEEE. Termini included, the CDR3 measures 13 amino acids. CDR3 amino acids: CASSQGTGGSVAV.

V and J are TRBV4-1 and TRBJ1-5; TRBD1 might be the D (5 bases). Deletions cut 4 bases from V and 5 bases from J, with 12 bases between. Per the germline V gene, CDR1 is MGHRA and CDR2 is YSYEKL. CDR3 length equals 14 residues. The CDR3 region has the DNA TGCGCCAGCAGCCTCCGGGACGGGGATCAGCCCCAGCATTTT. It encodes CASSLRDGDQPQHF.

This clone was detected a few times. This chain uses TRBV28 with TRBJ1-5; the D is unclear. The CDR3 loop spans 15 amino acids. V was cut by 7 bases and J by 0 bases, with 13 bases left in between. Germline values: CDR1 MDHEN, CDR2 SYDVKM. CDR3 region: CASNLPGSSNQPQHF. In DNA, the CDR3 is TGTGCCAGCAACCTCCCGGGCAGTAGCAATCAGCCCCAGCATTTT.

Only a few counts were recorded for this clone. The rearrangement uses TRBV9 and TRBJ2-4, with unresolved D. Per germline, CDR1 SGDLS and CDR2 YYNGEE. CDR3 length: 15 amino acids. The V gene lost 4 bases and the J gene lost 3 bases, with 14 bases spanning the gap. CDR3 amino acids: CASSPRQNFKNIQYF. In DNA form, the CDR3 reads TGTGCCAGCAGCCCACGGCAGAACTTCAAAAACATTCAGTACTTC.

This rearrangement joins TRBV7-2 to TRBJ2-3; TRBD2 matches at 7 bases. Looked up from germline, CDR1 is SGHTA and CDR2 is FQGNSA. CDR3 length: 15 amino acids. Trimming at V came to 5 bases and at J to 3 bases, leaving 8 bases not matched to a gene. The CDR3 spells CASSLTGGKTDTQYF. CDR3 coding DNA: TGTGCCAGCAGCCTGACCGGGGGGAAGACAGATACGCAGTATTTT.

V and J are TRBV6-5 and TRBJ2-7; D is possibly TRBD1 (5 bases). V was cut by 5 bases and J by 4 bases, with 18 bases left in between. The CDR3 is 15 amino acids. Germline CDR1 is MNHEY and CDR2 is SVGAGI. The CDR3 DNA is TGTGCCAGCAGTCGTCAGGGATCCGGCGAATACGAGCAGTACTTC. Encoded protein: CASSRQGSGEYEQYF.